Presented here are 4 T cell receptor beta chains from one specimen sequenced in a study of identical twins. TCRdb passed the 5' RACE reads through MiXCR, listing each CDR3 protein once. Of about 530,000 distinct CDR3 sequences in the sample, under 25% were seen once. The same sample was also used in a study of yellow fever vaccine responses in identical twins.

Specimen: CD4+ T cells sorted from blood. These receptors were collected from a woman between 18 and 29 years old in good health.

This rearrangement joins TRBV12-3 or TRBV12-4 to TRBJ2-7, with 10 bases aligning to TRBD2. The CDR3 length is 13 residues. V trimming: 6 bases; J trimming: 5 bases; junction bases outside the gene matches: 4. CDR3 sequence (DNA): TGTGCCAGCAGGCCTAGCGGGGGCCACGAGCAGTACGTC. Translation: CASRPSGGHEQYV.

The chain links TRBV5-6 to TRBJ2-4, with D perhaps TRBD2 (5 bases). V was cut by 7 bases and J by 1 base, with 12 bases left in between. The CDR3 consists of 14 residues. CDR1 and CDR2 (germline): SGHDT, YYEEEE. The DNA for the CDR3 is TGTGCCAGCGGACTGAGTGGGGCCAAAAACATTCAGTACTTC. Protein: CASGLSGAKNIQYF.

This clonotype was seen a handful of times. The chain uses TRBV3-1 and TRBJ1-1, with 10 bases fitting TRBD1. CDR1 is LGHDT and CDR2 is YNNKEL in the germline V gene (reference sequence). V trimming: 2 bases; J trimming: 6 bases; junction bases outside the gene matches: 6. CDR3 length equals 15 residues. Here the CDR3 reads CASSQPTGGKAEAFF. In nucleotides, the CDR3 is TGTGCCAGCAGCCAACCGACAGGGGGCAAGGCTGAAGCTTTCTTT.

The genes are TRBV20-1 and TRBJ2-3; TRBD2 might be the D (5 bases). Germline V gives CDR1 DFQATT, CDR2 SNEGSKA (reference sequence). The CDR3 sequence is 18 residues long. The V end was cut by 0 bases, the J end by 2 bases, with 21 bases between. DNA of the CDR3: TGCAGTGCTAGAGACCTCGAACGGACCGGGAAAGTCACAGATACGCAGTATTTT. Translating it yields CSARDLERTGKVTDTQYF.